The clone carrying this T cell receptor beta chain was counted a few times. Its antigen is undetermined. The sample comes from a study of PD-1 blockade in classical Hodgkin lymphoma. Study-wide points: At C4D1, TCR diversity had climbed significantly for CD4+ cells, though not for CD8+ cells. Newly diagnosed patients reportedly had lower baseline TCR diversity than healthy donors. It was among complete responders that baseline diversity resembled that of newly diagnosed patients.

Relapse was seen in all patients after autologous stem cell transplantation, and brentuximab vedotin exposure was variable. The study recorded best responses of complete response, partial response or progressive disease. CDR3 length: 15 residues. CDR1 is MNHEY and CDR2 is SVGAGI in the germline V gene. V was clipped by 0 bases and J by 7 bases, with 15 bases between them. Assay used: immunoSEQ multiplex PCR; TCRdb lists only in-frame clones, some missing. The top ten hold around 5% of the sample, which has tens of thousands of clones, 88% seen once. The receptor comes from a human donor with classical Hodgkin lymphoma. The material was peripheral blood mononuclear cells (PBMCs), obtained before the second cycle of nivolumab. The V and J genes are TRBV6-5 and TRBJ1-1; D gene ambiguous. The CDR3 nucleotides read TGTGCCAGCAGTTACTCGTGGGCTCCTGAGGATGAAGCTTTCTTT. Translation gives CASSYSWAPEDEAFF.